One and the same sample provided the 30 T cell receptor beta chains below, sequenced in a study of T cells in Graves' hyperthyroidism and ophthalmopathy. RNA transcripts were the template for amplifying TCR beta CDR3 regions. The HTBI primer set drove a first-round RT-PCR of the TCR CDR3. A single record per CDR3 protein comes from TCRdb applying MiXCR to the multiplex PCR reads. The sample yields 500,000 to 600,000 distinct CDR3 sequences, nearly 20% seen once. The sample was blood. The receptors were gathered from a man aged 35-49 years with Graves' ophthalmopathy.

This clonotype came up many times. The CDR3 loop is CASSKPGQGASEAFF. Written as DNA, the CDR3 is TGTGCCAGCAGTAAACCGGGACAGGGGGCATCTGAAGCTTTCTTT. The rearrangement uses TRBV27 and TRBJ1-1; 12 nucleotides align to TRBD1. CDR3 length: 15 residues. Trimming at V came to 5 bases and at J to 6 bases, leaving 7 bases not matched to a gene. The germline V gene has CDR1 MNHEY and CDR2 SMNVEV (reference sequence).

This clonotype appeared many times. The chain joins TRBV7-9 to TRBJ2-7, with 8 nucleotides matching TRBD2. CDR3 length equals 13 residues. Per germline, CDR1 SEHNR and CDR2 FQNEAQ (reference sequence). J lost 5 bases, V lost 7 bases, and 7 bases had no gene match. The CDR3 bases are TGTGCCAGCATGGCAAGCGGGGGCCACGAGCAGTACTTC. This codes for CASMASGGHEQYF.

V usage is TRBV29-1 and J usage is TRBJ1-2, with 7 bases identical to TRBD1. The CDR3 covers 12 residues. V gave up 4 bases and J gave up 5 bases; unmatched junction bases: 4. In germline, CDR1 is SQVTM, CDR2 ANQGSEA. CDR3 amino acids: CSVAGGNYGYTF. Written as DNA, the CDR3 is TGCAGCGTTGCAGGGGGAAATTATGGCTACACCTTC.

For this clonotype: It may be a read error: a sequence one base away is much more abundant. The chain recombines TRBV11-2 with TRBJ2-1, with 10 bases identical to TRBD2. Per the germline V gene, CDR1 is SGHAT and CDR2 is FQNNGV. The CDR3 is 16 residues long. Germline trimming cut 3 bases from V and 2 bases from J; bases unmatched to any gene: 4. CDR3 nucleotide sequence: TGTGCCAGCAGCTTTAGCGGGGGGCCTCCCTACAATGAGCAGTTCTTC. Amino acid sequence: CASSFSGGPPYNEQFF.

This clonotype was counted only a few times. CDR3 nucleotides: TGTGCCAGCAGTTTCCCCGGACTAGGCTACGAGCAGTACTTC. It translates to CASSFPGLGYEQYF. The rearrangement links TRBV28 to TRBJ2-7; 7 bases are shared with TRBD2. J gave up 3 bases and V 3 bases, and 5 bases lay outside the gene matches. The CDR3 runs to 14 residues. Germline V CDR1 and CDR2: MDHEN, SYDVKM.

The chain carries TRBV7-9 and TRBJ2-3; D is uncertain. Trimming left V 3 bases short and J 1 base short, with 11 bases between. CDR3 length: 15 residues. CDR1 and CDR2 (germline): SEHNR, FQNEAQ (reference sequence). The CDR3 is CASSLGPWRTDTQYF. The DNA of the CDR3 is TGTGCCAGCAGCTTGGGCCCCTGGCGCACAGATACGCAGTATTTT.

This clonotype was counted many times. The rearrangement joins TRBV12-3 or TRBV12-4 to TRBJ2-3, with 8 bases that match TRBD2. V gave up 6 bases and J gave up 0 bases; unmatched junction bases: 5. CDR3 size: 15 residues. DNA of the CDR3: TGTGCCAGCAGCGTAGCGGGGCCCAGCACAGATACGCAGTATTTT. Its protein product is CASSVAGPSTDTQYF.

In this sample, this clonotype turned up a few times. The chain links TRBV20-1 to TRBJ2-2, with TRBD1 matching over 11 bases. Germline CDR1 and CDR2: DFQATT and SNEGSKA (reference sequence). The V segment lost 4 bases and the J segment 1 base; nucleotides outside the gene matches: 8. The CDR3 is 17 residues long. The CDR3 region has the DNA TGCAGTGCTACCGGACAGGGGGCGAATCGGAACACCGGGGAGCTGTTTTTT. Its protein product is CSATGQGANRNTGELFF.

This chain links TRBV6-1 with TRBJ1-1; 9 nucleotides align to TRBD1. Trimming removed 5 bases from V and 11 bases from J; junction bases left unmatched: 15. Per the germline V gene, CDR1 is MNHNS and CDR2 is SASEGT. CDR3 length: 15 amino acids. CDR3 region: CASSSHRGLAGWAFF. The CDR3 DNA follows: TGTGCCAGCAGTTCCCACAGGGGGCTCGCCGGTTGGGCTTTCTTT.

Only a few counts were recorded for this clonotype. V usage is TRBV7-9 and J usage is TRBJ2-7; either TRBD1 or TRBD2 may fit D (5 bases each). The CDR3 has 14 residues. The germline gives CDR1 SEHNR, CDR2 FQNEAQ (reference sequence). Trimming cost V 1 base and J 7 bases, with 14 bases left between them. This CDR3 reads CASSLGLGTVEQYF. CDR3 DNA: TGTGCCAGCAGCTTAGGTCTGGGGACGGTTGAGCAGTACTTC.

The gene calls are TRBV12-3 or TRBV12-4 and TRBJ1-6; no clear D. V gave up 3 bases and J gave up 11 bases, with 8 bases separating them. The CDR3 runs 12 residues. As DNA, the CDR3 is TGTGCCAGCAGTTTTGCGAGGACACCCCTCCACTTT. The encoded protein is CASSFARTPLHF.

This clonotype has at least ten counts. The chain couples TRBV5-1 to TRBJ2-1; tentatively, D is TRBD2 (7 bases). Germline values: CDR1 SGHRS, CDR2 YFSETQ. This CDR3 has 14 amino acids. Deletions cut 3 bases from V and 6 bases from J, with 13 bases between. The CDR3 DNA sequence: TGCGCCAGCAGCTCCCGGGGAGGGGGCAATGAGCAGTTCTTC. It yields the protein CASSSRGGGNEQFF.

V and J are TRBV5-6 and TRBJ1-2; D gene uncertain. CDR3 length: 15 residues. CDR1 is SGHDT, CDR2 YYEEEE, per germline. Trimming left V 3 bases short and J 3 bases short, with 15 bases between. The CDR3 sequence is CASSSPGRVDYGYTF. CDR3 nucleotide sequence: TGTGCCAGCAGCTCCCCGGGCCGGGTCGACTATGGCTACACCTTC.

This clonotype was seen a few times. This chain connects TRBV10-2 to TRBJ2-7; TRBD1 matches at 9 bases. The CDR3 extends over 13 amino acids. Germline CDR1 is WSHSY and CDR2 is SAAADI. V gave up 7 bases and J gave up 3 bases; unmatched junction bases: 4. The CDR3 here is CASNGQGSYEQYF. CDR3 DNA: TGCGCCAGCAACGGACAGGGGAGCTACGAGCAGTACTTC.

The chain combines TRBV6-1 with TRBJ1-1; the D is unclear. The germline V gene has CDR1 MNHNS and CDR2 SASEGT. The CDR3 sequence is 13 residues long. Trimming left V 4 bases short and J 5 bases short, with 11 bases between. The CDR3 region has the DNA TGTGCCAGCAGTGGCACCGACATAACTGAAGCTTTCTTT. This encodes CASSGTDITEAFF.

This clonotype appeared a few times. The J gene is TRBJ2-2, the V gene TRBV29-1; 13 positions agree with TRBD2. The CDR3 sequence is 14 residues long. The junction had 3 bases not matched to a gene; V was cut back by 7 bases and J by 4 bases. CDR1 and CDR2 from the germline V gene are SQVTM and ANQGSEA. CDR3 DNA: TGCAGCGCGGGACTAGCGGGATCCACCGGGGAGCTGTTTTTT. This translates into CSAGLAGSTGELFF.

The CDR3 coding sequence is TGTGCCAGCAGCTTCGGCTCACCCCTCCACTTT. Translation: CASSFGSPLHF. The genes are TRBV5-8 and TRBJ1-6; D is uncertain. Trimming pared 2 bases from V and 10 bases from J, leaving 4 bases between. The CDR3 has 11 amino acids. Per germline, CDR1 SGHTS and CDR2 YDEGEE.

This clonotype was counted ten times or more. The genes are TRBV7-3 and TRBJ2-1; D perhaps matches TRBD1 (7 bases). Germline V gene sequence: CDR1 SGHTA, CDR2 FQGTGA. Trimming removed 5 bases from V and 7 bases from J, with 18 bases in between. There are 15 residues in the CDR3. CDR3 sequence (DNA): TGTGCCAGCAGCCCTCAGGGGGGCCTCGCTAATGAGCAGTTCTTC. Residues: CASSPQGGLANEQFF.

This clonotype came up many times. The rearrangement links TRBV7-3 to TRBJ2-1, with 9 nucleotides matching TRBD1. Trimming cost V 0 bases and J 4 bases; bases outside gene matches: 4. The CDR3 runs to 16 residues. Germline loops: CDR1 SGHTA, CDR2 FQGTGA. The CDR3 here is CASSLTSGTGYNEQFF. As DNA, the CDR3 is TGTGCCAGCAGCTTAACGTCGGGGACAGGGTACAATGAGCAGTTCTTC.

This clonotype was counted between two and nine times. The gene calls are TRBV6-6 and TRBJ2-7, with D tentatively TRBD1 (6 bases). Germline CDR1 reads MNHNY; CDR2 reads SVGAGI (reference sequence). This CDR3 is 14 amino acids long. V dropped 0 bases and J dropped 2 bases, with 8 bases sitting between them. This chain's CDR3 is CASSYSDRTYEQYF. DNA for the CDR3: TGTGCCAGCAGTTACTCGGACAGAACCTACGAGCAGTACTTC.

This chain joins TRBV12-3 or TRBV12-4 and TRBJ1-1; D gene unclear. With 4 bases removed from V and 0 bases from J, the gap between germline ends came to 9 bases. The CDR3 runs 14 residues. As DNA, the CDR3 is TGTGCCAGCAGTTGGAAGCATTTGAACACTGAAGCTTTCTTT. Its protein product is CASSWKHLNTEAFF.

This clonotype was detected a few times. This rearrangement joins TRBV27 to TRBJ2-1; 7 bases fit TRBD2. There are 12 residues in the CDR3. Unmatched junction bases numbered 5, after V lost 10 bases and J lost 5 bases. Germline lookup yields CDR1 MNHEY and CDR2 SMNVEV (reference sequence). The CDR3 coding sequence is TGTGCCACACTAGCGCCTCACAATGAGCAGTTCTTC. As protein: CATLAPHNEQFF.

V gene TRBV20-1 combines with J gene TRBJ1-2; perhaps TRBD1 as D (5 bases). CDR1 and CDR2 (germline): DFQATT, SNEGSKA (reference sequence). V was trimmed by 5 bases and J by 5 bases, leaving 18 bases between them. This CDR3 is built from 14 residues. This chain's CDR3 is CSAPPGGVRYGYTF. As DNA, the CDR3 is TGCAGTGCTCCGCCGGGGGGGGTTCGGTATGGCTACACCTTC.

This clonotype was observed a few times. V gene TRBV29-1 combines with J gene TRBJ2-1, with D possibly being TRBD1 or TRBD2 (5 bases each). This CDR3 is built from 12 residues. Germline values: CDR1 SQVTM, CDR2 ANQGSEA. DNA for the CDR3: TGCGCATCGGGACGACTCGATAATGAGCAGTTCTTC. This codes for CASGRLDNEQFF.

Ten or more counts support this clonotype. V gene TRBV3-1 combines with J gene TRBJ2-1; 12 positions match TRBD1. Per the germline V gene, CDR1 is LGHDT and CDR2 is YNNKEL (reference sequence). The junction had 5 bases not matched to a gene; V was cut back by 4 bases and J by 4 bases. The CDR3 consists of 16 residues. CDR3 loop: CASSRGQGASYNEQFF. DNA of the CDR3: TGTGCCAGCAGCCGGGGACAGGGGGCGTCGTACAATGAGCAGTTCTTC.

This clonotype was counted many times. The chain uses TRBV20-1 and TRBJ2-7; TRBD1 matches at 7 bases. The CDR3 contains 13 residues. Germline V CDR1 and CDR2: DFQATT, SNEGSKA (reference sequence). V was pared by 6 bases and J by 6 bases, with 11 bases of the junction left unmatched. CDR3 DNA sequence: TGCAGTGCGCCAACAGGGGCGGTTGGCGAGCAGTACTTC. Amino acid sequence: CSAPTGAVGEQYF.

The chain links TRBV9 to TRBJ2-3, with TRBD2 matching 8 bases. CDR1 and CDR2 from the germline V gene are SGDLS and YYNGEE. Losses at the gene ends were 0 bases for V and 2 bases for J; bases not matched to a gene: 5. The CDR3 is made up of 16 amino acids. CDR3 DNA sequence: TGTGCCAGCAGCGTAGAGGCGGGGGGAACCACAGATACGCAGTATTTT. Protein: CASSVEAGGTTDTQYF. Supplemented by reference TRBV9 and TRBJ2-3, the full variable domain reads DSGVTQTPKHLITATGQRVTLRCSPRSGDLSVYWYQQSLDQGLQFLIQYYNGEERAKGNILERFSAQQFPDLHSELNLSSLELGDSALYFCASSVEAGGTTDTQYFGPGTRLTVL.

Only a few counts were recorded for this clonotype. CDR3 region: CAWSANSGLAGGKNTQYF. The CDR3 bases are TGTGCCTGGAGCGCCAACTCGGGACTAGCGGGGGGGAAAAATACGCAGTATTTT. This sequence joins TRBV30 and TRBJ2-3, with TRBD2 matching 16 bases. The CDR3 spans 18 residues. V dropped 3 bases and J dropped 7; count of bases not matched to a gene: 13. Germline-derived CDR1 and CDR2 are GTSNPN and SVGIG (reference sequence).

This clonotype was picked up many times. The chain carries TRBV3-1 and TRBJ2-7; D might be TRBD1 (6 bases). CDR1 LGHDT and CDR2 YNNKEL come from the germline V gene (reference sequence). Trimming shortened V by 9 bases and J by 2 bases, and 14 bases separated the two germline ends. The CDR3 spans 13 residues. The CDR3, as DNA: TGTGCCAGTGGCCCCGGACAGCCCTACGAGCAGTACTTC. It codes for CASGPGQPYEQYF.

The table lists this clonotype with a few counts. The chain is built from TRBV7-2 and TRBJ1-6; no definite D call. CDR3 length: 17 residues. CDR1 and CDR2 (germline): SGHTA, FQGNSA. The germline V and J ends were trimmed by 2 bases and 6 bases, with 17 bases remaining between them. The CDR3 DNA is TGTGCCAGCAGCTTACAGTCTGGGTCCAGGTTTAATTCACCCCTCCACTTT. This gives the protein CASSLQSGSRFNSPLHF.